What follows is one T cell receptor (beta chain) and its context. The CDR3 extends over 14 amino acids. V was pared by 5 bases and J by 4 bases, with 5 bases of the junction left unmatched. CDR1 SGHAT and CDR2 FQNNGV come from the germline V gene. The source of the sample is a study of OX40 agonist ivuxolimab in advanced cancers. Sequencing used immunoSEQ multiplex PCR; TCRdb keeps in-frame clones, though not all of them. This table holds 100,000 or so clones, about 85% found once. Sequenced material: CD4+ or CD8+ T cells sorted from blood, taken in a trial of the OX40 agonist ivuxolimab. The chain has TRBV11-2 and TRBJ2-1, with TRBD2 identical over 7 bases. This TCR derives from an adult with an advanced solid tumor such as melanoma, head and neck, liver or kidney cancer. In DNA, the CDR3 is TGTGCCAGCAGCCCGGGGGGTTTGTACAATGAGCAGTTCTTC. It specifies CASSPGGLYNEQFF.